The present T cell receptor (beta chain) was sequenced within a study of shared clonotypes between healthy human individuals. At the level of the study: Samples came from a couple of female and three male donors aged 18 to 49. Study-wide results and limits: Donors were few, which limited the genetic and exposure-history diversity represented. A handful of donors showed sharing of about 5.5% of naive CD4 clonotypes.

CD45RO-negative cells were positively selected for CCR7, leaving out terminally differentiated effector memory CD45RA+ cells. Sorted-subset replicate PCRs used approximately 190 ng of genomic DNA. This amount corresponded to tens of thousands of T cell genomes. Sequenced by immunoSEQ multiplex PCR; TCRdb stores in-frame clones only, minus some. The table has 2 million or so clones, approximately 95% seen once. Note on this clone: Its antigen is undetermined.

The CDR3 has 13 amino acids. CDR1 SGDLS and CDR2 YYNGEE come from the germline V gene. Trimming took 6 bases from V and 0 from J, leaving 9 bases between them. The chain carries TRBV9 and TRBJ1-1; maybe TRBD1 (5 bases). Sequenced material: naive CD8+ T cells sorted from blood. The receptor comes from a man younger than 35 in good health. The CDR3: CASKQGLNTEAFF. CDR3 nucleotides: TGTGCCAGCAAGCAGGGATTGAACACTGAAGCTTTCTTT.